This T cell receptor (beta chain) was sequenced during a study of somatic mutations in cytotoxic T cells in rheumatoid arthritis. Positively selected by magnetic beads, CD4+ and CD8+ cells were purity-checked by flow cytometry. The CDR3 is made up of 13 amino acids. V was clipped by 1 base and J by 9 bases, with 10 bases between them. Germline V lookup: CDR1 SGHVS, CDR2 FQNEAQ. Clones were sequenced by immunoSEQ multiplex PCR, and TCRdb holds only the in-frame ones, with some missing. Of some 11,000 clones detected, 79% appear once; the ten largest clones hold 34%. Notes on this clone: Its antigen is as yet unknown.

Overall study results and limits: Rising age went with increasing CD8+ clonality in rheumatoid arthritis patients; healthy controls showed no such increase. Any difference in CD8+ T-cell clonality between patients who had rheumatoid arthritis and healthy controls who were age-matched was not statistically significant.

Sequencing used CD8+ T cells sorted from blood. The clonotype comes from an adult with rheumatoid arthritis. The chain links TRBV7-8 to TRBJ2-1; D may be TRBD1 or TRBD2 (5 bases each). This CDR3 is CASSLGGAGEQFF. CDR3 sequence (DNA): TGTGCCAGCAGCTTAGGTGGGGCGGGTGAGCAGTTCTTC.